These 7 T cell receptor beta chains were all obtained from the same sample, sequenced in a study of tumor and adjacent non-tumor tissue in lung cancer. The library came from three nested PCR rounds adapted from ARM-PCR protocols. TCRdb processed the multiplex PCR reads anew with MiXCR; each CDR3 protein has one entry. This sample carries over 80,000 distinct CDR3 sequences, 76% of them seen once, and the ten largest clones take just over 20%. This sample's RNA came from whole unsorted tissue. The normal lung tissue was taken more than 3 cm from the tumor edge. The source material was distant non-tumor lung tissue. The origin of the receptors is a woman aged 45-60 years with non-small cell lung cancer.

A word on this clonotype: No conserved phenylalanine or tryptophan ends this CDR3, so it is likely a read error. The CDR3 DNA follows: TGCAGCGCTAGATCCCCGACCCTAAACACCATATATTCT. This encodes CSARSPTLNTIYS. The gene calls are TRBV20-1 and TRBJ1-3; D is uncertain. The CDR3 has 13 residues. From germline, CDR1 is DFQATT and CDR2 SNEGSKA (reference sequence).

Turning to this clonotype: Compared with germline, one end of the junction differs, possibly owing to a read error. The gene calls are TRBV11-2 and TRBJ1-6; D gene unclear. Germline loops: CDR1 SGHAT, CDR2 FQNNGV. The CDR3 is 15 residues long. CDR3 DNA: TGTGCCAGCAGCTTAGCCTGGGAGGATAATTCATCCCTCCACTTT. Translating gives CASSLAWEDNSSLHF.

Comments on this clonotype: A junction boundary mismatches the germline segment, possibly from a read error. The V and J genes are TRBV5-1 and TRBJ2-6; 7 positions agree with TRBD1. CDR3 length: 16 residues. Per the germline V gene, CDR1 is SGHRS and CDR2 is YFSETQ. CDR3 coding DNA: TGCGCCGGCAGCCCTGTGACAGGGATAGGGGCCAACGTCCTGAGTTTC. It specifies CAGSPVTGIGANVLSF.

Many counts were recorded for this clonotype. The chain's CDR3 is CASSPGTGVDTGELFF. The CDR3 DNA reads as TGTGCCAGCAGCCCCGGGACAGGGGTGGACACCGGGGAGCTGTTTTTT. The rearrangement links TRBV12-3 or TRBV12-4 to TRBJ2-2; TRBD1 matches at 10 bases. This CDR3 spans 16 amino acids. V lost 6 bases, J lost 3 bases, and 7 bases stayed unmatched.

This clonotype was seen a single time. A junction boundary mismatches the germline segment, possibly from a read error. The chain employs TRBV10-3 and TRBJ2-7; no firm D call. The CDR3 runs to 11 residues. CDR1 is ENHRY and CDR2 is SYGVKD in the germline V gene. The DNA for the CDR3 is TGTTCCATCAGTGACATCGAGGAGCAATACTTC. It is translated as CSISDIEEQYF.

Concerning this clonotype: The junction departs from the called germline gene at one end, perhaps through a read error. V and J are TRBV12-3 or TRBV12-4 and TRBJ2-5; D call uncertain. This CDR3 is built from 13 residues. The CDR3 DNA sequence: TGTACCAGCAGGATAGGATGGAAAGAGACCCACTACTTC. It encodes CTSRIGWKETHYF.

The J gene is TRBJ2-5, the V gene TRBV11-2; no clear D. The ends were cut back, 5 bases at V and 10 bases at J, with 23 bases in the middle. In germline, CDR1 is SGHAT, CDR2 FQNNGV. The CDR3 extends over 15 amino acids. The CDR3 region is CASSLLSWGLKIQYF. For the CDR3, the DNA is TGTGCCAGCAGCCTACTTAGTTGGGGTCTAAAGATCCAGTACTTC.